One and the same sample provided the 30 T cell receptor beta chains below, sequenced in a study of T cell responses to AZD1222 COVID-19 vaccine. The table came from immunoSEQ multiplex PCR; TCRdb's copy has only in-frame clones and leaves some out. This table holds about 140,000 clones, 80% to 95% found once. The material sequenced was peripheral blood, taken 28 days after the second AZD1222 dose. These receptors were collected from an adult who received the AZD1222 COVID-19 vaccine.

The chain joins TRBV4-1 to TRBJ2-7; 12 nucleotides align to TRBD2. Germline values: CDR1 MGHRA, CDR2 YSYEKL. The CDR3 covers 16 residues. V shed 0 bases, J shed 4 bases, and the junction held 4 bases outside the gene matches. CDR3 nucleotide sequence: TGCGCCAGCAGCCAAGAAGGGCTAGCGGGAGGGTACGAGCAGTACTTC. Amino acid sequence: CASSQEGLAGGYEQYF.

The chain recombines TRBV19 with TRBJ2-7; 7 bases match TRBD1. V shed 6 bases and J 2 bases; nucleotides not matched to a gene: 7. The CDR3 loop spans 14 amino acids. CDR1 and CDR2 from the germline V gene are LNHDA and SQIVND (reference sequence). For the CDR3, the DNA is TGTGCCAGTAGGCAGACAGGGAGCGCCTACGAGCAGTACTTC. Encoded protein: CASRQTGSAYEQYF.

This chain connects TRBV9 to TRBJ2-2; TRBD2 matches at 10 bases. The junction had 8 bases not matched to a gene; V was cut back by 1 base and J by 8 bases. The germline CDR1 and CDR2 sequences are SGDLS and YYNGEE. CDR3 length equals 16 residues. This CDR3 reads CASSVRLAGAAGELFF. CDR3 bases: TGTGCCAGCAGCGTACGCCTAGCGGGAGCGGCGGGGGAGCTGTTTTTT.

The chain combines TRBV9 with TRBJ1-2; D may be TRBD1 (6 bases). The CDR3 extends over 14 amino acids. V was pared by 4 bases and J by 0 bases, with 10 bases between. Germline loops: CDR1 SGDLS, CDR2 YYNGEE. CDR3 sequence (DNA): TGTGCCAGCAGCAAACAGGGACCTAACTATGGCTACACCTTC. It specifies CASSKQGPNYGYTF.

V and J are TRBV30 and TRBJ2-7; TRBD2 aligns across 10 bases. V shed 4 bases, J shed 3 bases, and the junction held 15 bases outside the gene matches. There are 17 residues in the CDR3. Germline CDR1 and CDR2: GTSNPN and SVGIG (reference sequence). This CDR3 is CAWKHRGYGLAVYEQYF. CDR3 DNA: TGTGCCTGGAAGCACAGGGGGTACGGACTAGCGGTCTACGAGCAGTACTTC.

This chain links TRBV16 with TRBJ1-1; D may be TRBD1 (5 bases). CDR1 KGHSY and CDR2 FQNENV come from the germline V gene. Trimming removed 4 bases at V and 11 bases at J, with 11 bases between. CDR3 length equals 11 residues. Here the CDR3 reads CASSRAPGAFF. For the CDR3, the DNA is TGTGCCAGCAGCCGGGCCCCAGGGGCTTTCTTT. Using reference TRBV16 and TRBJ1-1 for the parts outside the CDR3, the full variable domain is GEEVAQTPKHLVRGEGQKAKLYCAPIKGHSYVFWYQQVLKNEFKFLISFQNENVFDETGMPKERFSAKCLPNSPCSLEIQATKLEDSAVYFCASSRAPGAFFGQGTRLTVV.

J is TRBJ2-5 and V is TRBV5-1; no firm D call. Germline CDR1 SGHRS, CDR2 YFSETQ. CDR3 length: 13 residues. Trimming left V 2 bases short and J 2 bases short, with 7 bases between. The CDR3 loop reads CASSLDVQETQYF. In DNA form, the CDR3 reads TGCGCCAGCAGCTTAGACGTACAAGAGACCCAGTACTTC.

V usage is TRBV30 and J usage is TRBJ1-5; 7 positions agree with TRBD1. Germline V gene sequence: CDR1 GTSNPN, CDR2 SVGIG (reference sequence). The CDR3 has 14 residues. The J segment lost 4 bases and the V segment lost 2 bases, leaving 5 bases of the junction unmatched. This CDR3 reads CAWSQRQGNQPQHF. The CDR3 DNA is TGTGCCTGGAGTCAGAGACAGGGAAATCAGCCCCAGCATTTT.

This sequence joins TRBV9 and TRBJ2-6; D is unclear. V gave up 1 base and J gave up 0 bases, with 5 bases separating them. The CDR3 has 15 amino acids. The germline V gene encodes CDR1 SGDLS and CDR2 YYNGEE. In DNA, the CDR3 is TGTGCCAGCAGCGTACTTGGCTCTGGGGCCAACGTCCTGACTTTC. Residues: CASSVLGSGANVLTF.

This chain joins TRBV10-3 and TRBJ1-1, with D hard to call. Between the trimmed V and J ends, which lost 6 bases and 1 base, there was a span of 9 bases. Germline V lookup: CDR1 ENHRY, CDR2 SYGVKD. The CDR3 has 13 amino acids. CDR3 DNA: TGTGCCATCAGGGACCGTCAGAACACTGAAGCTTTCTTT. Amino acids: CAIRDRQNTEAFF.

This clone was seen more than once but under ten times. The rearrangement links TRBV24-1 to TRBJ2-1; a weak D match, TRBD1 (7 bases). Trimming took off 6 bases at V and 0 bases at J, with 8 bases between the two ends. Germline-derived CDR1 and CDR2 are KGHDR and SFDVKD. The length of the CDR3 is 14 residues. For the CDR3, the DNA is TGTGCCACCAGTCAGGGGGGCTCCTACAATGAGCAGTTCTTC. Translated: CATSQGGSYNEQFF.

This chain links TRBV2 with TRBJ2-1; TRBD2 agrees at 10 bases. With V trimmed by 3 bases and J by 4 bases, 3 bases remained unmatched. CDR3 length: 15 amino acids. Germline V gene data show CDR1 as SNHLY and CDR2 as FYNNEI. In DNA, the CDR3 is TGTGCCAGCAGTGACGGACTAGCGGTATACAATGAGCAGTTCTTC. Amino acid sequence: CASSDGLAVYNEQFF.

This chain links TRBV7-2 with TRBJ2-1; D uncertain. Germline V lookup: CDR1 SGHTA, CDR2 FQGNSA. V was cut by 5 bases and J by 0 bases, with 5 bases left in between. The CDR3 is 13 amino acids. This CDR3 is CASSLNSYNEQFF. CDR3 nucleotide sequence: TGTGCCAGCAGCCTAAACTCCTACAATGAGCAGTTCTTC.

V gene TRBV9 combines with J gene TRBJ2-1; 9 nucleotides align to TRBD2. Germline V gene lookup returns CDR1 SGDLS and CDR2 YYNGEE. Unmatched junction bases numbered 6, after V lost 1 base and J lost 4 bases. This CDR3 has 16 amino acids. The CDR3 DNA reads TGTGCCAGCAGCGTACGGTCACTAGCGGGTTACAATGAGCAGTTCTTC. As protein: CASSVRSLAGYNEQFF. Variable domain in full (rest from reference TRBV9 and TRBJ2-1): DSGVTQTPKHLITATGQRVTLRCSPRSGDLSVYWYQQSLDQGLQFLIQYYNGEERAKGNILERFSAQQFPDLHSELNLSSLELGDSALYFCASSVRSLAGYNEQFFGPGTRLTVL.

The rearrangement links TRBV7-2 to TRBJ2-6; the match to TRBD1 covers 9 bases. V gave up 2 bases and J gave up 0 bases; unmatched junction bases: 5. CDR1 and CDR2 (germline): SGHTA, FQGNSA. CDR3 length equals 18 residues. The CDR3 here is CASSLKDRGYSGANVLTF. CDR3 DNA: TGTGCCAGCAGCTTAAAGGACAGGGGATACTCTGGGGCCAACGTCCTGACTTTC.

In nucleotides, the CDR3 is TGTGCCAGCAGTGAAAAGGGTAACTATGGCTACACCTTC. Protein sequence: CASSEKGNYGYTF. The rearrangement joins TRBV6-1 to TRBJ1-2; D not resolved. V lost 2 bases and J lost 1, with 5 bases in between. The CDR3 consists of 13 residues. The germline V gene encodes CDR1 MNHNS and CDR2 SASEGT.

In DNA form, the CDR3 reads TGTGCCAGCCATGAACAGGGATCCACAGATACGCAGTATTTT. It is translated as CASHEQGSTDTQYF. The chain recombines TRBV28 with TRBJ2-3; a possible D gene is TRBD1 (6 bases). Germline CDR1 reads MDHEN; CDR2 reads SYDVKM. CDR3 length equals 14 residues. The V end was cut by 8 bases, the J end by 2 bases, with 14 bases between.

The CDR3 DNA sequence: TGTGCCAGCAGCTTAGGTGGGACGGCCGTACCGAATTCACCCCTCCACTTT. Protein: CASSLGGTAVPNSPLHF. V gene TRBV7-2 combines with J gene TRBJ1-6, with TRBD1 as a possible D gene (5 bases). CDR1 SGHTA and CDR2 FQGNSA come from the germline V gene. V lost 1 base and J lost 7, with 17 bases in between. CDR3 size: 17 residues.

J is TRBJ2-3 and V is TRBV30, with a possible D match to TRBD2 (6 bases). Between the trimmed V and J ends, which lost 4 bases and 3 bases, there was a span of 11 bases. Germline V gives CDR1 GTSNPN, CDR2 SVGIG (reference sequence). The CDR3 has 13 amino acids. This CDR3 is CAWNLGRTDTQYF. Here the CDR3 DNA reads TGTGCCTGGAATTTAGGGAGGACAGATACGCAGTATTTT. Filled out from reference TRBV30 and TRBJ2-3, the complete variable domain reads SQTIHQWPATLVQPVGSPLSLECTVEGTSNPNLYWYRQAAGRGLQLLFYSVGIGQISSEVPQNLSASRPQDRQFILSSKKLLLSDSGFYLCAWNLGRTDTQYFGPGTRLTVL.

The CDR3: CASSETGTGNQPQHF. The CDR3 DNA sequence: TGTGCCAGCAGTGAAACCGGGACAGGAAATCAGCCCCAGCATTTT. This chain uses TRBV6-1 with TRBJ1-5; 8 bases agree with TRBD1. With V trimmed by 2 bases and J by 4 bases, 4 bases remained unmatched. The CDR3 covers 15 residues. Per the germline V gene, CDR1 is MNHNS and CDR2 is SASEGT.

In DNA form, the CDR3 reads TGTGCCAGCAGCGTAGTTCCGGCCGCAGGGGGTAGTGGCTACACCTTC. Translation gives CASSVVPAAGGSGYTF. The rearrangement joins TRBV9 to TRBJ1-2; 7 bases are a match to TRBD1. The V segment lost 0 bases and the J segment 7 bases; nucleotides outside the gene matches: 12. This CDR3 has 16 residues. Per the germline V gene, CDR1 is SGDLS and CDR2 is YYNGEE.

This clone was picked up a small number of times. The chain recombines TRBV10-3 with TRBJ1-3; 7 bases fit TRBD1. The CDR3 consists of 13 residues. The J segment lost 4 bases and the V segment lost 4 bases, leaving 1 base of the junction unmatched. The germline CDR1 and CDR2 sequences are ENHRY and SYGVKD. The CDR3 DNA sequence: TGTGCCATCAGTGCACAGGGGGGAAACACCATATATTTT. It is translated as CAISAQGGNTIYF.

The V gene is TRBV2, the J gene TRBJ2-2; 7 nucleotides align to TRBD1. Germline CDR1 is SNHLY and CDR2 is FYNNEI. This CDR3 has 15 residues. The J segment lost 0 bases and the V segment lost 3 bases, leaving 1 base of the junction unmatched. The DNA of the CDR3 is TGTGCCAGCAGTGACAGGGGGACGAACACCGGGGAGCTGTTTTTT. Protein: CASSDRGTNTGELFF.

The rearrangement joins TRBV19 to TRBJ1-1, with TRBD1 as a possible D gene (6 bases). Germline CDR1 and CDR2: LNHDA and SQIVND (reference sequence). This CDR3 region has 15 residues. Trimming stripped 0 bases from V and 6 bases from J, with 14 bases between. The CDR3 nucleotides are TGTGCCAGTAGTATAGACGTTTGGGGGCGGGCTGAAGCTTTCTTT. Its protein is CASSIDVWGRAEAFF.

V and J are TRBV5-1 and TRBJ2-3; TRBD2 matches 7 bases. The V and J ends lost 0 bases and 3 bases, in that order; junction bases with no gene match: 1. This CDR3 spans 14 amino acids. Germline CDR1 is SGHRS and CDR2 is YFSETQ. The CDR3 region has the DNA TGCGCCAGCAGCTTGGAAGCGGGGACAGATACGCAGTATTTT. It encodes CASSLEAGTDTQYF.

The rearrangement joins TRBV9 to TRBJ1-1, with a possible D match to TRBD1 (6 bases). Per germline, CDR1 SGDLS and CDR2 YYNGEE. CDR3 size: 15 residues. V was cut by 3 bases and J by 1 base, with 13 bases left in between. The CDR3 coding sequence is TGTGCCAGCAGCGAGGGGGACGGAAAGAACACTGAAGCTTTCTTT. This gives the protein CASSEGDGKNTEAFF. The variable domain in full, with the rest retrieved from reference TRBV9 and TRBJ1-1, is DSGVTQTPKHLITATGQRVTLRCSPRSGDLSVYWYQQSLDQGLQFLIQYYNGEERAKGNILERFSAQQFPDLHSELNLSSLELGDSALYFCASSEGDGKNTEAFFGQGTRLTVV.

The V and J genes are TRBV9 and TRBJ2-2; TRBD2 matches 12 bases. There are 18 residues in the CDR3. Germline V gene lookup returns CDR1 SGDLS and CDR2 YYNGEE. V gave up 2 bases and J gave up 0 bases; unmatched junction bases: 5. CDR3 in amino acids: CASSVSLAGGPNTGELFF. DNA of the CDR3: TGTGCCAGCAGCGTCTCTCTAGCGGGAGGGCCGAACACCGGGGAGCTGTTTTTT.

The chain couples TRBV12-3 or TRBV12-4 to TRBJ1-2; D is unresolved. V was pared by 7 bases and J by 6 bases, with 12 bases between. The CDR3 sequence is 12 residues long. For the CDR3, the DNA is TGTGCCAGCACCGCTCGACGGAATGGCTACACCTTC. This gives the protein CASTARRNGYTF.

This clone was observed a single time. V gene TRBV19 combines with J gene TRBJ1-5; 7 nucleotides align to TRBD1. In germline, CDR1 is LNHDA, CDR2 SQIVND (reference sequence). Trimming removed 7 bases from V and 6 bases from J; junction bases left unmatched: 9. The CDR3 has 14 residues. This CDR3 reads CASTKQGSGQPQHF. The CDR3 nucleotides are TGTGCCAGTACGAAACAGGGGTCGGGTCAGCCCCAGCATTTT.

CDR3 region: CATGLAGAPGELFF. CDR3 in DNA: TGTGCCACAGGACTAGCGGGAGCCCCCGGGGAGCTGTTTTTT. V and J are TRBV10-3 and TRBJ2-2; TRBD2 aligns across 13 bases. J lost 6 bases, V lost 10 bases, and 5 bases had no gene match. The germline CDR1 and CDR2 sequences are ENHRY and SYGVKD. The CDR3 is 14 residues long.